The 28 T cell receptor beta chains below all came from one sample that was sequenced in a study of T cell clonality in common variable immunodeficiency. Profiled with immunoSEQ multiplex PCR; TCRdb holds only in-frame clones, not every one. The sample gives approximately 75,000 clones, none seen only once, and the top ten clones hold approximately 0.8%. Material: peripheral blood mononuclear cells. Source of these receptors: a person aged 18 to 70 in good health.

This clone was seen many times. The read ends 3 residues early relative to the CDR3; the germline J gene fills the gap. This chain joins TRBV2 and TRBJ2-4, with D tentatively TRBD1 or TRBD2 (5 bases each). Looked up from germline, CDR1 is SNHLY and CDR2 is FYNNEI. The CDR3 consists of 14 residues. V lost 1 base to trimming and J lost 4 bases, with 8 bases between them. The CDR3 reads CASSEGREKNIQYF. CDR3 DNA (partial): TGTGCCAGCAGTGAAGGCAGGGAGAAAAACATT.

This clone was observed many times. The CDR3 is CASSSQVVGLPSNEQFF. CDR3 bases read: TGTGCCAGCAGCTCCCAGGTGGTGGGACTCCCCTCCAATGAG. J is TRBJ2-1 and V is TRBV7-3; perhaps TRBD2 as D (6 bases). Coverage ceases 3 residues before the CDR3 finishes, and the germline J gene fills in the end. V lost 4 bases to trimming and J lost 6 bases, with 22 bases between them. Germline CDR1 is SGHTA and CDR2 is FQGTGA. This CDR3 contains 17 residues.

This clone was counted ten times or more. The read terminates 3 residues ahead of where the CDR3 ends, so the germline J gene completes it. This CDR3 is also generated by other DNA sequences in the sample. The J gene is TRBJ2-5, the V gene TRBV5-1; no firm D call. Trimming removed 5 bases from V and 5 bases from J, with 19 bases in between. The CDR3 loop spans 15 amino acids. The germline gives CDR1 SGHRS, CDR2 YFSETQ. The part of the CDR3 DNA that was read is TGCGCCAGCAGTTTACCGACGCCGGGTGCGGAGACC. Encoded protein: CASSLPTPGAET. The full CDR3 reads CASSLPTPGAETQYF.

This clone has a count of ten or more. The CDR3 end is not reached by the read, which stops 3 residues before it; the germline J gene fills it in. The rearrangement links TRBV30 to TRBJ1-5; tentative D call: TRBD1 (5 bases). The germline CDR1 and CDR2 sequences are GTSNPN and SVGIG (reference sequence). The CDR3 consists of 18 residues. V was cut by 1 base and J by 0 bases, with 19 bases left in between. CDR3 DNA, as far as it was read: TGTGCCTGGAGTGGGGGCCTCCCGGGGGTGGGTAGCAATCAGCCC. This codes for CAWSGGLPGVGSNQP. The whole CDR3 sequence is CAWSGGLPGVGSNQPQHF.

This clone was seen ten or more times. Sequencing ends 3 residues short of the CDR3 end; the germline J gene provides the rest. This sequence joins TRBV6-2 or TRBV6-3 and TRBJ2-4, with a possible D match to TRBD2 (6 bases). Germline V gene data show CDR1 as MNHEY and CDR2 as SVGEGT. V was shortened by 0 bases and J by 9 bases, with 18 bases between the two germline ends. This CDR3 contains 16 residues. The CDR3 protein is CASSYSIRAGSGIQYF. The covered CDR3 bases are TGTGCCAGCAGTTACTCGATACGGGCGGGGTCAGGCATT.

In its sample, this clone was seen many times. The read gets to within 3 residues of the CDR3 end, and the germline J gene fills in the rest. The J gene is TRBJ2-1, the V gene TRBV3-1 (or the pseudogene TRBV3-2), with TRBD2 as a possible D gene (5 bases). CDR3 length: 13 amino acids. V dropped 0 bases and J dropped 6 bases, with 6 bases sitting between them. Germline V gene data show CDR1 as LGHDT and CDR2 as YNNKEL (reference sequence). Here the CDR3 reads CASSQDRGNEQFF. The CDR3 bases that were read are TGTGCCAGCAGCCAAGATCGGGGCAATGAG.

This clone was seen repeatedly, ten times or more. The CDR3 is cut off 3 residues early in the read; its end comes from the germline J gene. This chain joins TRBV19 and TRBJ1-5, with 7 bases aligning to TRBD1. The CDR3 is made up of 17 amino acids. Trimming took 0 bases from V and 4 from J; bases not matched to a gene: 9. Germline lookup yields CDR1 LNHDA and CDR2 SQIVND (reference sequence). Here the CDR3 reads CASSIETGPWGNQPQHF. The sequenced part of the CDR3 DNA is TGTGCCAGTAGTATAGAGACAGGGCCTTGGGGTAATCAGCCC.

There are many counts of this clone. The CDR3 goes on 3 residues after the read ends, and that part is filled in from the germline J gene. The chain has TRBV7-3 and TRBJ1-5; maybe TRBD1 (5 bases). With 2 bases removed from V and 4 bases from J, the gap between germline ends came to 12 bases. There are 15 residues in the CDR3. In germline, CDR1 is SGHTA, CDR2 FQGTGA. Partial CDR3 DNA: TGTGCCAGCAGCTTATTTTCGGGGGTTAATCAGCCC. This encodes CASSLFSGVNQP. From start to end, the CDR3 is CASSLFSGVNQPQHF.

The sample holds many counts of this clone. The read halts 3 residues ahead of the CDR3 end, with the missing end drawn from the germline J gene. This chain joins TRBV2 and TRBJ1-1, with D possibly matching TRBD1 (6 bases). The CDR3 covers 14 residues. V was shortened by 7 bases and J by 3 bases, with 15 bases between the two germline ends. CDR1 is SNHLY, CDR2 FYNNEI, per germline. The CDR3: CASTGNRAHTEAFF. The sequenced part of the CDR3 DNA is TGTGCCAGCACAGGGAACAGGGCTCACACTGAA. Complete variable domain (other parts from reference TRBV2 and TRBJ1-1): EPEVTQTPSHQVTQMGQEVILRCVPISNHLYFYWYRQILGQKVEFLVSFYNNEISEKSEIFDDQFSVERPDGSNFTLKIRSTKLEDSAMYFCASTGNRAHTEAFFGQGTRLTVV.

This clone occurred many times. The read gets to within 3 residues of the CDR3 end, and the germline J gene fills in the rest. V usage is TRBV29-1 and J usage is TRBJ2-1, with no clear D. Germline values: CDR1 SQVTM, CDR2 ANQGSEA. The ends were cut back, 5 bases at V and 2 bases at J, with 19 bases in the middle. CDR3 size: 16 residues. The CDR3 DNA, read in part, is TGCAGCGTTCCCCCAAAAGCGCGTCCCCCCTACAATGAG. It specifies CSVPPKARPPYNE. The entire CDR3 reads CSVPPKARPPYNEQFF.

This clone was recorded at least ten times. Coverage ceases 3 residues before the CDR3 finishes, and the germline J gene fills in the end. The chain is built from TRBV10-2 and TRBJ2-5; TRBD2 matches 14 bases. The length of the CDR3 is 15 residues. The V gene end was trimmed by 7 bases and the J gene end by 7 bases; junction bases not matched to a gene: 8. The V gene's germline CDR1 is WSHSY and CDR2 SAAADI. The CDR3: CASTGLAGGIRTQYF. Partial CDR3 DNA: TGCGCCAGCACTGGACTAGCGGGAGGAATTAGGACC.

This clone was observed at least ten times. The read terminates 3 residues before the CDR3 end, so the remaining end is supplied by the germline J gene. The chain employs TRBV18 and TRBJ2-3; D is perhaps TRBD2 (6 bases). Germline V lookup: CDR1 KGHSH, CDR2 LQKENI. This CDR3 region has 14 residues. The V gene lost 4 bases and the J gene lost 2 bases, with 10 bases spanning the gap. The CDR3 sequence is CASSQLAVTDTQYF. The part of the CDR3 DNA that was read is TGTGCCAGCTCACAACTAGCCGTCACAGATACG.

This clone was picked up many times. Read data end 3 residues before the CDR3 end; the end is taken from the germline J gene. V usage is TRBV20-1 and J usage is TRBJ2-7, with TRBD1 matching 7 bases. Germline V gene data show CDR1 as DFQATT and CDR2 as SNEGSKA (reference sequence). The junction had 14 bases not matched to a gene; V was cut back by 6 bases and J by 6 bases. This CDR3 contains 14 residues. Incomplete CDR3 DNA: TGCAGTGCCTCGTCCTTTAACAGGGGCGGCGAG. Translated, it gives CSASSFNRGGE. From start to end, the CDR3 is CSASSFNRGGEQYF.

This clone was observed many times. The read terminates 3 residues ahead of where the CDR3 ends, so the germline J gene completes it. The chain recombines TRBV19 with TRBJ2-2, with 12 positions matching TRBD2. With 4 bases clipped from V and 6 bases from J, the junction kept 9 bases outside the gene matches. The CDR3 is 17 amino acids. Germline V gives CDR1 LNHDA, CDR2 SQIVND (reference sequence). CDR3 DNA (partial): TGTGCCAGTAGTAACGGACTAGCGGGATCCTCCTCCGGGGAG. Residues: CASSNGLAGSSSGE. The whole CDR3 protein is CASSNGLAGSSSGELFF.

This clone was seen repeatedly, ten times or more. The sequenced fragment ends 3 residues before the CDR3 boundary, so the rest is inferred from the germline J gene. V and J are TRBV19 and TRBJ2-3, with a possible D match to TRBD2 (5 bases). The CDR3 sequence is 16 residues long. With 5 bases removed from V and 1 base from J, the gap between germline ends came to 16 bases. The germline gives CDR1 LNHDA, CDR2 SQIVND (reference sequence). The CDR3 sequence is CASSHPRGSGTDTQYF. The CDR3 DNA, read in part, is TGTGCCAGTAGTCACCCTCGTGGTAGCGGCACAGATACG.

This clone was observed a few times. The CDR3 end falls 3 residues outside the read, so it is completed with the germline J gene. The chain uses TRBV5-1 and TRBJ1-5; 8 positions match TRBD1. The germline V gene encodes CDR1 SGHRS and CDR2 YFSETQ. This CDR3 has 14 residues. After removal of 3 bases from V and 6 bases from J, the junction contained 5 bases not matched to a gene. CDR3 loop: CASSSIQGAQPQHF. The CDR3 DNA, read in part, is TGCGCCAGCAGCTCCATTCAGGGGGCTCAGCCC.

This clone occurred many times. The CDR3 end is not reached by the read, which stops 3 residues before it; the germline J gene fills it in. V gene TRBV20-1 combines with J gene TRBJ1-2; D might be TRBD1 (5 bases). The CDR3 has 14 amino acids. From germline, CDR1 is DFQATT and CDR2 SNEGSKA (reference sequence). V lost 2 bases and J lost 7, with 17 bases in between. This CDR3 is CSARIWEGDSGYTF. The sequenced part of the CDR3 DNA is TGCAGTGCTAGAATTTGGGAAGGAGACAGTGGC.

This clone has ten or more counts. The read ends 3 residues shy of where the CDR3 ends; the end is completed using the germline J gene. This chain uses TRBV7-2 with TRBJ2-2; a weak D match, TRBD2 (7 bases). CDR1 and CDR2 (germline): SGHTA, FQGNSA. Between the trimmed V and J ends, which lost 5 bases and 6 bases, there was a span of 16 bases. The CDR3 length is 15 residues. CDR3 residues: CASSPRGGGPGELFF. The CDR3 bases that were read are TGTGCCAGCAGCCCTCGTGGGGGGGGCCCCGGGGAG.

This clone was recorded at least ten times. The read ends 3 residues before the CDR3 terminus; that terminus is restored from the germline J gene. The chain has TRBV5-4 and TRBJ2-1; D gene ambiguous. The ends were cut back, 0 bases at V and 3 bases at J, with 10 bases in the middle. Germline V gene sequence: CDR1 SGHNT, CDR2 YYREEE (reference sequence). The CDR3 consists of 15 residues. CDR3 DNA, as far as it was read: TGTGCCAGCAGCTTGGAGAACAGATACTACAATGAG. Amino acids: CASSLENRYYNE. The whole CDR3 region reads CASSLENRYYNEQFF. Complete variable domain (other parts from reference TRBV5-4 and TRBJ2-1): ETGVTQSPTHLIKTRGQQVTLRCSSQSGHNTVSWYQQALGQGPQFIFQYYREEENGRGNFPPRFSGLQFPNYSSELNVNALELDDSALYLCASSLENRYYNEQFFGPGTRLTVL.

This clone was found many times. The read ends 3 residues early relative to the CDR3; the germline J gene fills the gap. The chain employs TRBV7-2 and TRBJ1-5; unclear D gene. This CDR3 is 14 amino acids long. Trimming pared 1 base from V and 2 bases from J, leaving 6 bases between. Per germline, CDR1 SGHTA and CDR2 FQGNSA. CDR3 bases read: TGTGCCAGCAGCTTAGTGGCAGGCAATCAGCCC. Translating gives CASSLVAGNQP. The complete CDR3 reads CASSLVAGNQPQHF.

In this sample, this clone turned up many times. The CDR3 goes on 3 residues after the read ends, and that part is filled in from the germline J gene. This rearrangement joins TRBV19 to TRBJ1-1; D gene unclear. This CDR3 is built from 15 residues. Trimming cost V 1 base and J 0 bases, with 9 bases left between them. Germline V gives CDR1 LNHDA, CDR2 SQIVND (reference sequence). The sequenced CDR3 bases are TGTGCCAGTAGTATAGTGGCCCAGATGAACACTGAA. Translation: CASSIVAQMNTE. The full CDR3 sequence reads CASSIVAQMNTEAFF.

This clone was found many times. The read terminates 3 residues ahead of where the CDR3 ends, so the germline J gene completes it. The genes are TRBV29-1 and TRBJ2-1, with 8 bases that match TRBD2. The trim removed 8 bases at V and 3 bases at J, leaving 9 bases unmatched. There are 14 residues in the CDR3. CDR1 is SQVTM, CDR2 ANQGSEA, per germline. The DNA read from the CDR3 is TGCAGCTCGACTGTAGCGGGACTCTACAATGAG. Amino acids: CSSTVAGLYNE. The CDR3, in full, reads CSSTVAGLYNEQFF.

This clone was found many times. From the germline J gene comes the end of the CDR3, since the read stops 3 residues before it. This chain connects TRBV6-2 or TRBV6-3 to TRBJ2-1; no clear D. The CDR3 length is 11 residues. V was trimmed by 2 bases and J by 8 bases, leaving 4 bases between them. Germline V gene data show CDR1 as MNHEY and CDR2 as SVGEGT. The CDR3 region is CASSYHDEQFF. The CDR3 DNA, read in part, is TGTGCCAGCAGTTACCATGATGAG.

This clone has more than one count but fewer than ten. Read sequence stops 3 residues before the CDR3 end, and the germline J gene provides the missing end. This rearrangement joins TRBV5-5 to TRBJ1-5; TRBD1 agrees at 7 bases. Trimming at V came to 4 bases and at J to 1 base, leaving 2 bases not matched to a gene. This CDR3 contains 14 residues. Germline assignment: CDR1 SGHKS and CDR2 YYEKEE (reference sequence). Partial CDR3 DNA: TGTGCCAGCAGCCCGGACAGGAGCAATCAGCCC. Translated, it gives CASSPDRSNQP. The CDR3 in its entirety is CASSPDRSNQPQHF.

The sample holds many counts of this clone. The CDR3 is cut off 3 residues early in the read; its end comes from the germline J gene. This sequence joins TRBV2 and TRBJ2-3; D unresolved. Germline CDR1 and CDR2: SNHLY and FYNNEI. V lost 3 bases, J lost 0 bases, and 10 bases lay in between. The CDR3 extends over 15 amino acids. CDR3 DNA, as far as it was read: TGTGCCAGCAGTGACAAGACATCTAGCACAGATACG. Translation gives CASSDKTSSTDT. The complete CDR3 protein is CASSDKTSSTDTQYF.

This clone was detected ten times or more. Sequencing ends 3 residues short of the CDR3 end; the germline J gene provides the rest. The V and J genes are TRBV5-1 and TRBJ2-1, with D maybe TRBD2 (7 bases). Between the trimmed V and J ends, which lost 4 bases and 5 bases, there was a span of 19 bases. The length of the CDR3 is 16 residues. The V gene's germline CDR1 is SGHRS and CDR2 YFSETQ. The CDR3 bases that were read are TGCGCCAGCAGCCGAGGGGGACTAAGGGATAACAATGAG. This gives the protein CASSRGGLRDNNE. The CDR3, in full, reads CASSRGGLRDNNEQFF.

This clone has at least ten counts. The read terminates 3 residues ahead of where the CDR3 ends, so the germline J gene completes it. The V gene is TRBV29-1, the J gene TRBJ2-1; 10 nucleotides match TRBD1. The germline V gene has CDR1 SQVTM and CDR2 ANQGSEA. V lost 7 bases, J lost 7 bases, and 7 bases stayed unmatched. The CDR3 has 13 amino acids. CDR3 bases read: TGCAGCGGGGGCGGGACAGGGGTAAATGAG. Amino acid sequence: CSGGGTGVNE. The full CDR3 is CSGGGTGVNEQFF.

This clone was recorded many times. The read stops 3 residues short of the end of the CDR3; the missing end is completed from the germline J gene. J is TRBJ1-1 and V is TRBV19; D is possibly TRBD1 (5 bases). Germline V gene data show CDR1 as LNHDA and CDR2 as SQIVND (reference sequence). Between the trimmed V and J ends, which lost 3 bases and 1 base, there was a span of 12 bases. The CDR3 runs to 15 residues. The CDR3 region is CASSIQGVENTEAFF. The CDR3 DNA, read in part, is TGTGCCAGTAGTATTCAAGGGGTGGAGAACACTGAA.